What follows are 14 T cell receptor beta chains derived from one specimen sequenced in a study of T-cell reconstitution after alpha-beta-depleted transplantation in children. Unique molecular identifiers were incorporated into the prepared TCRbeta library. TCRdb recomputed calls from the PCR reads with MiXCR, one row per CDR3 protein. The sample holds about 420,000 distinct CDR3 sequences, roughly 16% seen once. Sequences were derived from PBMCs, mostly from graft donor cells, sampled 360 days after TCRalphabeta/CD19-depleted stem cell transplant. These receptors were taken from a boy in the first two years of life who had a stem cell transplant for Wiskott-Aldrich syndrome, so the T cells may come from the graft donor.

This clonotype was recorded many times. The J gene is TRBJ2-5, the V gene TRBV11-3, with 8 bases aligning to TRBD1. Losses at the gene ends were 5 bases for V and 1 base for J; bases not matched to a gene: 9. CDR1 SGHNT and CDR2 YENEEA come from the germline V gene. The CDR3 contains 16 residues. CDR3 nucleotides: TGTGCCAGCAGCCCCTGGACAGGGTGGGGCCAAGAGACCCAGTACTTC. It translates to CASSPWTGWGQETQYF.

V gene TRBV20-1 combines with J gene TRBJ1-2; perhaps TRBD1 as D (5 bases). Germline loops: CDR1 DFQATT, CDR2 SNEGSKA (reference sequence). The CDR3 covers 13 residues. Trimming cost V 1 base and J 3 bases, with 9 bases left between them. CDR3 protein: CSARAGWDYGYTF. In DNA, the CDR3 is TGCAGTGCTAGAGCAGGGTGGGACTATGGCTACACCTTC.

J is TRBJ2-5 and V is TRBV29-1; D unresolved. Germline V gene lookup returns CDR1 SQVTM and CDR2 ANQGSEA. V was pared by 3 bases and J by 1 base, with 9 bases between. CDR3 size: 13 residues. The DNA of the CDR3 is TGCAGCGTTGATCACAGCGTCCAAGAGACCCAGTACTTC. Translated, it gives CSVDHSVQETQYF.

This clonotype appeared a few times. The CDR3 reads CSASGGLAGVNEQFF. In DNA, the CDR3 is TGCAGTGCTAGTGGGGGGCTAGCGGGAGTTAATGAGCAGTTCTTC. The chain couples TRBV20-1 to TRBJ2-1; TRBD2 agrees at 10 bases. This CDR3 is built from 15 residues. CDR1 and CDR2 (germline): DFQATT, SNEGSKA (reference sequence). V was pared by 3 bases and J by 7 bases, with 9 bases of the junction left unmatched.

This clonotype has a handful of counts. V and J are TRBV7-9 and TRBJ2-7; no firm D call. The V end was cut by 4 bases, the J end by 5 bases, with 12 bases between. From germline, CDR1 is SEHNR and CDR2 FQNEAQ (reference sequence). This CDR3 region has 13 residues. The CDR3 DNA reads as TGTGCCAGCAGCTCTCCGGGCCGGGACGAGCAGTACTTC. Its translation is CASSSPGRDEQYF.

This clonotype showed up just a few times. The chain uses TRBV6-1 and TRBJ2-1; TRBD2 matches 9 bases. Per germline, CDR1 MNHNS and CDR2 SASEGT. V was clipped by 6 bases and J by 9 bases; unmatched bases: 6. The CDR3 is 13 amino acids. CDR3 nucleotide sequence: TGTGCCAGCAGGGCGGGAGGGCCGCGTGAGCAGTTCTTC. It specifies CASRAGGPREQFF.

V gene TRBV24-1 combines with J gene TRBJ1-4; TRBD1 agrees at 10 bases. CDR1 KGHDR and CDR2 SFDVKD come from the germline V gene. This CDR3 comprises 16 residues. J gave up 4 bases and V 3 bases, and 4 bases lay outside the gene matches. In DNA, the CDR3 is TGTGCCACCAGTGATCCCGGACAGGGGGATAATGAAAAACTGTTTTTT. This sequence encodes CATSDPGQGDNEKLFF.

This chain connects TRBV5-6 to TRBJ2-7; maybe TRBD2 (5 bases). Trimming cost V 2 bases and J 11 bases, with 14 bases left between them. The germline gives CDR1 SGHDT, CDR2 YYEEEE. The CDR3 totals 12 residues. The CDR3 loop reads CASSFTLTEEYF. The CDR3 DNA reads as TGTGCCAGCAGCTTCACCCTTACGGAGGAGTACTTC.

The rearrangement links TRBV5-1 to TRBJ2-1; 10 bases fit TRBD2. The CDR3 has 15 amino acids. The V gene's germline CDR1 is SGHRS and CDR2 YFSETQ. V trimming: 3 bases; J trimming: 9 bases; junction bases outside the gene matches: 9. CDR3 residues: CASSSTGTSVGEQFF. The CDR3 bases are TGCGCCAGCAGCTCGACCGGGACTAGCGTCGGTGAGCAGTTCTTC.

This clonotype was observed a few times. The gene calls are TRBV29-1 and TRBJ1-5; the D is unclear. CDR3 size: 13 residues. The germline gives CDR1 SQVTM, CDR2 ANQGSEA. V lost 4 bases and J lost 0, with 7 bases in between. Written as DNA, the CDR3 is TGCAGCGTTGCAGTTAATAGCAATCAGCCCCAGCATTTT. Translated, it gives CSVAVNSNQPQHF.

The gene calls are TRBV6-5 and TRBJ2-7; 13 positions match TRBD2. There are 17 residues in the CDR3. V shed 5 bases, J shed 3 bases, and the junction held 10 bases outside the gene matches. In germline, CDR1 is MNHEY, CDR2 SVGAGI. CDR3 amino acids: CASSNLGTSGTIYEQYF. The CDR3 nucleotides read TGTGCCAGCAGTAACCTCGGGACTAGCGGGACAATCTACGAGCAGTACTTC.

The chain uses TRBV7-9 and TRBJ2-7; unclear D gene. V was pared by 3 bases and J by 1 base, with 7 bases between. Germline CDR1 reads SEHNR; CDR2 reads FQNEAQ (reference sequence). The CDR3 has 13 amino acids. CDR3 sequence: CASSFPLSYEQYF. CDR3 DNA: TGTGCCAGCAGCTTCCCATTATCCTACGAGCAGTACTTC. The full variable domain, with the rest looked up from reference TRBV7-9 and TRBJ2-7, is DTGVSQNPRHKITKRGQNVTFRCDPISEHNRLYWYRQTLGQGPEFLTYFQNEAQLEKSRLLSDRFSAERPKGSFSTLEIQRTEQGDSAMYLCASSFPLSYEQYFGPGTRLTVT.

Only a few counts were recorded for this clonotype. This rearrangement joins TRBV19 to TRBJ1-2; D perhaps matches TRBD1 (5 bases). CDR3 length: 17 amino acids. Trimming took 0 bases from V and 0 from J, leaving 14 bases between them. CDR1 is LNHDA and CDR2 is SQIVND in the germline V gene (reference sequence). The CDR3 DNA follows: TGTGCCAGTAGTATAGAGGCAGGGCGGGATCCTAACTATGGCTACACCTTC. Protein sequence: CASSIEAGRDPNYGYTF.

The V gene is TRBV6-6, the J gene TRBJ2-7; D perhaps matches TRBD1 (5 bases). This CDR3 has 13 residues. The germline V gene encodes CDR1 MNHNY and CDR2 SVGAGI (reference sequence). Trimming stripped 0 bases from V and 4 bases from J, with 7 bases between. The CDR3 DNA reads TGTGCCAGCAGTTACTCAGGGGCGTACGAGCAGTACTTC. This codes for CASSYSGAYEQYF.